This T cell receptor (beta chain) was profiled in a study of T cell repertoires in cytomegalovirus infection. Study-level information: Newly reported HLA-C-restricted and thoroughly characterized HLA-B-restricted CMV epitopes were employed. Indicated by public TCR beta signatures were CMV infection and matching HLA type. Points from the study as a whole: HLA-C-restricted TCR beta clonotypes specific for CMV led the ex vivo response.

TCRdb recomputed calls from the reads with MiXCR, one row per CDR3 protein. This sample yields 110,000 or so distinct CDR3 sequences, of which under 30% are seen a single time; around 80% belongs to the top ten. The V gene end was trimmed by 3 bases and the J gene end by 4 bases; junction bases not matched to a gene: 6. CDR1 and CDR2 from the germline V gene are GTSNPN and SVGIG (reference sequence). The CDR3 totals 14 residues. Concerning this clonotype itself: What it binds is unknown.

Sequences were derived from CD8+ T cells from cultured PBMCs, sampled from culture after CMV antigen stimulation. The V gene is TRBV30, the J gene TRBJ2-7; the match to TRBD1 covers 10 bases. The receptor's source is a human donor in good health (CMV status not recorded). Some clones in this sample may be carry-over from other donors' samples. CDR3 loop: CAWRIKDRGYEQYF. CDR3 nucleotides: TGTGCCTGGAGGATCAAGGACAGGGGGTACGAGCAGTACTTC.